This entry describes one T cell receptor (beta chain). The sample comes from a study of T cell changes during pregnancy in multiple sclerosis. Germline values: CDR1 WNHNN, CDR2 SYGVQD (reference sequence). The CDR3 is 17 amino acids. V lost 5 bases, J lost 1 base, and 10 bases stayed unmatched. Produced via immunoSEQ multiplex PCR; TCRdb's table is partial and in-frame only. The sample shows approximately 46,000 clones, about nine tenths of them seen only once. Source: CD4+ T cells from peripheral blood mononuclear cells, taken after pregnancy. The chain is built from TRBV10-1 and TRBJ1-1; 10 bases map to TRBD1. The sequence came from a female donor with multiple sclerosis, enrolled in a pregnancy study. DNA of the CDR3: TGCGCCAGCAGTCAGCCGGGACAGGGGTATGAGAACACTGAAGCTTTCTTT. It encodes CASSQPGQGYENTEAFF.